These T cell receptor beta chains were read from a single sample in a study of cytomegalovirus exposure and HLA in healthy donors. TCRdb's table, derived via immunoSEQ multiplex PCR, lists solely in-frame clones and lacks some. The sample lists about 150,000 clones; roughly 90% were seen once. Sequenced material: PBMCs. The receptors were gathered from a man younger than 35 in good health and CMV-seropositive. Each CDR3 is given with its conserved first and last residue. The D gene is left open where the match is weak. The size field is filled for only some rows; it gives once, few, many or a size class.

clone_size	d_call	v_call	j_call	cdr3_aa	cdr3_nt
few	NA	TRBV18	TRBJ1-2	CASSPQGAADYGYTF	TGTGCCAGCTCACCACAAGGGGCCGCGGACTATGGCTACACCTTC
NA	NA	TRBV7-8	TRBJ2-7	CASSYRLNSYEQYF	TGTGCCAGCAGCTATCGACTCAACTCCTACGAGCAGTACTTC
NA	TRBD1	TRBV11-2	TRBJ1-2	CASSLGQGRGYGYTF	TGTGCCAGCAGCCTTGGACAGGGAAGGGGCTATGGCTACACCTTC
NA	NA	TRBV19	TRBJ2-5	CASLGQRETQYF	TGTGCCAGCCTAGGACAGAGAGAGACCCAGTACTTC
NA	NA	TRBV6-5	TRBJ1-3	CASARVPTSGNTIYF	TGTGCCAGCGCTCGGGTGCCTACCTCTGGAAACACCATATATTTT
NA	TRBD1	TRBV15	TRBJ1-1	CATSRDGTGVNGAFF	TGTGCCACCAGCAGAGATGGGACAGGGGTTAACGGAGCTTTCTTT
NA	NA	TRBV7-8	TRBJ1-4	CASSLPRQGTPATNEKLFF	TGTGCCAGCTCCTTACCACGCCAAGGGACACCGGCAACTAATGAAAAACTGTTTTTT
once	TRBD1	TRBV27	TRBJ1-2	CASSQRQGRKDYGYTF	TGTGCCAGCAGCCAACGACAGGGCCGGAAGGACTATGGCTACACCTTC
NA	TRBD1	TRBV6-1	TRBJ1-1	CASSGQGTVNTEAFF	TGTGCCAGCAGTGGACAGGGTACGGTGAACACTGAAGCTTTCTTT
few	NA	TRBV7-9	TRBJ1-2	CASPSGSDGYTF	TGTGCCAGCCCCTCCGGGTCCGATGGCTACACCTTC
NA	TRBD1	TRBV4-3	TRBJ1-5	CASSPRVGGQPQHF	TGCGCCAGCAGCCCGAGAGTAGGGGGCCAGCCCCAGCATTTT
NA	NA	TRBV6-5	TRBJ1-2	CASSYPLGQGNYGYTF	TGTGCCAGCAGTTACCCCCTCGGGCAGGGGAACTATGGCTACACCTTC
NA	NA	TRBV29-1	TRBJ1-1	CSVLLGSTEAFF	TGCAGCGTACTATTGGGTAGTACTGAAGCTTTCTTT
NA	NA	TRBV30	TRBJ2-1	CAWSVMGANEQFF	TGTGCCTGGAGTGTAATGGGGGCTAATGAGCAGTTCTTC
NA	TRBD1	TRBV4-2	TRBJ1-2	CASSPTGQGAPYGYTF	TGTGCCAGCAGCCCTACGGGACAGGGGGCTCCCTATGGCTACACCTTC
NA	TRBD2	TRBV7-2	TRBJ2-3	CASSRGLAGGTGDTQYF	TGTGCCAGCAGCCGCGGACTAGCGGGAGGCACCGGAGATACGCAGTATTTT
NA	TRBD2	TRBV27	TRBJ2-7	CASSRGGDGSYEQYF	TGTGCCAGCAGTCGGGGGGGGGACGGCTCCTACGAGCAGTACTTC
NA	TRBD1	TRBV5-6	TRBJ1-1	CASSPTGGDAFF	TGTGCCAGCAGCCCTACAGGGGGTGATGCTTTCTTT
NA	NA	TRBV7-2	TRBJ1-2	CASSFILRGQDGYTF	TGTGCCAGCAGCTTCATCTTGCGGGGTCAGGATGGCTACACCTTC
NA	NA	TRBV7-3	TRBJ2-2	CASSPWTILNTGELFF	TGTGCCAGCAGCCCGTGGACAATCTTGAACACCGGGGAGCTGTTTTTT
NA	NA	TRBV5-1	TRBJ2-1	CASSSRGGPDNEQFF	TGCGCCAGCAGCTCTAGGGGGGGACCCGACAATGAGCAGTTCTTC
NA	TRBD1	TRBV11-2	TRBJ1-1	CASSLVGTGSIAFF	TGTGCCAGCAGCTTAGTAGGGACAGGGTCGATAGCTTTCTTT